Included here is one T cell receptor (beta chain) sequence, with context. Its target is not known. Extraction and reverse transcription of RNA yielded cDNA as the sequencing template. TCRdb's copy holds only in-frame clones and misses some; the assay was immunoSEQ multiplex PCR. The repertoire holds about 210,000 clones, with about 64% as singletons. This entry is derived from a study of CD8+ T cells in alopecia areata. The study, taken as a whole, reports: In scalp, tofacitinib significantly decreased clonality and expanded CD8+ clones among the top 100.

The ends were cut back, 5 bases at V and 6 bases at J, with 5 bases in the middle. This CDR3 comprises 11 residues. Germline CDR1 and CDR2: SNHLY and FYNNEI. This sample's treatment: oral pan-JAK inhibitor, 5-10 mg twice daily. The sequence derives from a human donor with alopecia areata. The chain has TRBV2 and TRBJ1-5, with D unclear. Material: CD4+ T cells sorted from blood, obtained at week 4, from a patient treated with tofacitinib. In DNA form, the CDR3 reads TGTGCCAGCAGTCTTAGTCAGCCCCAGCATTTT. This sequence encodes CASSLSQPQHF.